The T cell receptor beta chain under discussion was sequenced for a study of response to subunit inactivated influenza vaccine listed by TCRdb under 2018. Study-wide context: Deep quantitative T cell receptor repertoire profiling was used in the study to track responses to a trivalent subunit inactivated influenza vaccine.

The library was obtained by RT-PCR. The sequencer was an Illumina HiSeq 2500. Using fastp at Q25 and MiXCR, TCRdb reprocessed the public reads and kept productive beta chains. Entries are consolidated by CDR3 protein sequence, retaining the most common genes and DNA. The sample table holds 650,000 or so distinct CDR3 sequences, of which 14% were seen once. Jointly, the top ten make up less than 8.5% of the sample. In regard to this clonotype: Its antigen is still unknown. Per-base quality was not reported, and no clone a single base away is much larger than it.

Based on the germline V gene, the CDR1 and CDR2 sequences are MNHEY and SVGAGI. The CDR3 contains 17 residues, cysteine and phenylalanine counted. Just CDR3 DNA is preserved here, 51 bases in frame from base 1. Between the V and J ends, shortened by 3 bases and 1 base respectively, the junction contains 13 bases. General findings and caveats noted by the study authors: According to the authors, only a limited number of new T cells may be recruited by each seasonal influenza vaccination.

Recombination connected TRBV6-5 to TRBJ2-6, with no confidently assigned D gene. This TCR was recovered from a man between 45 and 60 years old who received an inactivated influenza vaccine. Donor details come from another sample of the same person, matched by shared clones. This specimen consisted of PBMCs from blood, obtained 14 days before vaccination. The CDR3 reads CASSYGNSFSGANVLTF. The DNA sequence is TGTGCCAGCAGTTATGGAAACAGTTTTTCTGGGGCCAACGTCCTGACTTTC.